The T cell receptor beta chain described here comes from a study of T cells and Merkel cell carcinoma outcomes. The data were produced by immunoSEQ multiplex PCR, yet TCRdb's version contains in-frame clones alone and is incomplete. The sample includes thousands of clones, 70% to 90% of them seen just once. CDR3 length: 19 residues. The germline CDR1 and CDR2 sequences are MNHEY and SMNVEV (reference sequence). V shed 5 bases, J shed 9 bases, and the junction held 24 bases outside the gene matches. The genes are TRBV27 and TRBJ2-1; TRBD2 matches 8 bases. The TCR originated in a human donor with Merkel cell carcinoma. The specimen was tumor tissue from Merkel cell carcinoma. The CDR3 region is CASSLMGGRPGGPLSEQFF. As DNA, the CDR3 is TGTGCCAGCAGTCTTATGGGGGGTCGGCCGGGAGGGCCTTTAAGTGAGCAGTTCTTC.